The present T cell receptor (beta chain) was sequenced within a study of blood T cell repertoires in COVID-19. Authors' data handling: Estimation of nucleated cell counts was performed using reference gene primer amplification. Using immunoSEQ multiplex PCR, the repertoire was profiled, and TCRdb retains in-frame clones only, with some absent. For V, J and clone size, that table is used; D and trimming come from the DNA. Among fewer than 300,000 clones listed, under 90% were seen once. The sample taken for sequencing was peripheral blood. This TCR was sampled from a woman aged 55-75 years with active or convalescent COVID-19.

The CDR3 reads CASSQDWGGNYGYTF. CDR3 DNA: TGTGCCAGCAGCCAAGATTGGGGCGGTAACTATGGCTACACCTTC. The chain combines TRBV3-1 (or the pseudogene TRBV3-2) with TRBJ1-2; possibly TRBD1 for D (5 bases). The CDR3 runs 15 residues. V lost 0 bases and J lost 1, with 9 bases in between. CDR1 LGHDT and CDR2 YNNKEL come from the germline V gene (reference sequence).